The present TCR beta chain was sequenced within a study of beta chain features in type 1 diabetes. The CDR3 sequence is 13 residues long. The J segment lost 9 bases and the V segment lost 1 base, leaving 3 bases of the junction unmatched. Per the germline V gene, CDR1 is SGHDN and CDR2 is FVKESK. cDNA synthesis used the whole RNA isolate, giving expressed TCRB sequences. Produced via immunoSEQ multiplex PCR; TCRdb's table is partial and in-frame only. The repertoire holds under 90,000 clones, with roughly 34% as singletons. This clone has at least ten counts. The clonotype originates from a woman between 18 and 29 years old in good health. The V gene is TRBV14, the J gene TRBJ2-1; 7 bases fit TRBD2. Sequenced: stem cell memory CD4+ T cells from blood. The CDR3: CASSQVREGEQFF. CDR3 nucleotides: TGTGCCAGCAGCCAAGTAAGGGAGGGTGAGCAGTTCTTC. The full variable domain, in which reference TRBV14 and TRBJ2-1 provide the parts outside the CDR3, is EAGVTQFPSHSVIEKGQTVTLRCDPISGHDNLYWYRRVMGKEIKFLLHFVKESKQDESGMPNNRFLAERTGGTYSTLKVQPAELEDSGVYFCASSQVREGEQFFGPGTRLTVL.